The present T cell receptor beta chain was sequenced within a study of cytomegalovirus exposure and HLA in healthy donors. Turning to the study itself: The 90 to 150 validation repertoires used a platform that matched the one used for the 666 first-cohort repertoires, as a later analysis reported. Study-wide points: Reported performance of the classifier showed diagnosis of cytomegalovirus status with high specificity and sensitivity. Many donors carried some public TCRs, although rarity characterized most TCR sequences. The tendency of first-cohort TCR clusters to co-occur in the 120 validation repertoires was identified by a subsequent analysis.

Only in-frame clones appear in the TCRdb table, and some are missing; sequencing was by immunoSEQ multiplex PCR. Altogether about 98,000 clones are present, more than 85% being singletons, with the ten largest covering around 6%. Trimming cost V 0 bases and J 7 bases; bases outside gene matches: 8. Germline CDR1 and CDR2: MNHEY and SVGAGI. The CDR3 spans 16 residues. A note on this clone: Its cognate antigen is unknown.

This receptor was taken from a man younger than 35 in good health and CMV-seropositive. The V and J genes are TRBV6-5 and TRBJ2-1; 8 nucleotides line up with TRBD1. Sequences were obtained from PBMCs. The CDR3 bases are TGTGCCAGCAGTTACTCAGCTACAGGGGGGTATAATGAGCAGTTCTTC. This gives the protein CASSYSATGGYNEQFF.